Each of the 24 T cell receptor beta chains below was sequenced from the same sample in a study of cytomegalovirus exposure and HLA in healthy donors. The PCR made use of 60 Vbeta and 13 Jbeta primers. Libraries were prepared by immunoSEQ multiplex PCR; TCRdb keeps only in-frame clonotypes and omits some of them. The sample lists over 150,000 clones, roughly 84% occurring once. The sequenced sample consisted of PBMCs. These receptors were taken from a boy aged 2-9 years in good health and CMV-seronegative.

The genes are TRBV28 and TRBJ1-1; D is unclear. V dropped 5 bases and J dropped 1 base, with 14 bases sitting between them. CDR1 is MDHEN and CDR2 is SYDVKM in the germline V gene. The CDR3 is 15 residues long. The CDR3 region is CASSPFALRNTEAFF. The CDR3 bases are TGTGCCAGCAGTCCCTTCGCCCTAAGGAACACTGAAGCTTTCTTT.

The genes are TRBV18 and TRBJ2-2, with D possibly being TRBD1 (6 bases). Between the trimmed V and J ends, which lost 3 bases and 0 bases, there was a span of 14 bases. The CDR3 runs 17 residues. CDR1 is KGHSH and CDR2 is LQKENI in the germline V gene. The DNA for the CDR3 is TGTGCCAGCTCACCTAAACAGGGCCTCCCGAACACCGGGGAGCTGTTTTTT. Translation gives CASSPKQGLPNTGELFF.

The V and J genes are TRBV4-1 and TRBJ2-7; a weak D match, TRBD2 (5 bases). Trimming took 1 base from V and 2 from J, leaving 9 bases between them. The length of the CDR3 is 14 residues. Per germline, CDR1 MGHRA and CDR2 YSYEKL. The chain's CDR3 is CASSQADSPYEQYF. Here the CDR3 DNA reads TGCGCCAGCAGCCAAGCGGACTCCCCCTACGAGCAGTACTTC.

The chain uses TRBV5-5 and TRBJ1-1, with 10 bases matching TRBD1. CDR1 SGHKS and CDR2 YYEKEE come from the germline V gene (reference sequence). CDR3 length: 14 amino acids. Here the CDR3 reads CASGQGESNTEAFF. CDR3 nucleotide sequence: TGTGCTTCAGGACAGGGGGAATCGAACACTGAAGCTTTCTTT.

The chain combines TRBV28 with TRBJ2-4; D gene ambiguous. This CDR3 spans 14 amino acids. Trimming stripped 2 bases from V and 5 bases from J, with 10 bases between. Germline CDR1 MDHEN, CDR2 SYDVKM. The CDR3 protein is CASSLAQEENIQYF. The CDR3 nucleotides read TGTGCCAGCAGTTTAGCTCAAGAGGAAAACATTCAGTACTTC.

This chain uses TRBV15 with TRBJ2-7; 12 nucleotides align to TRBD2. The junction had 8 bases not matched to a gene; V was cut back by 0 bases and J by 5 bases. This CDR3 has 17 amino acids. Germline values: CDR1 LNHNV, CDR2 YYDKDF (reference sequence). CDR3 residues: CATSRERRTSGIDEQYF. CDR3 coding DNA: TGTGCCACCAGCAGAGAGAGACGGACTAGCGGGATTGACGAGCAGTACTTC.

The chain has TRBV6-1 and TRBJ2-7, with unresolved D. The CDR3 runs 11 residues. Germline loops: CDR1 MNHNS, CDR2 SASEGT. V lost 4 bases and J 3 bases, leaving 4 bases between the germline ends. For the CDR3, the DNA is TGTGCCAGCAGTGTCGGCTACGAGCAGTACTTC. This gives the protein CASSVGYEQYF.

The V and J genes are TRBV27 and TRBJ1-2, with 8 bases identical to TRBD1. The V gene end was trimmed by 4 bases and the J gene end by 5 bases; junction bases not matched to a gene: 3. CDR1 and CDR2 (germline): MNHEY, SMNVEV (reference sequence). The CDR3 totals 13 residues. As DNA, the CDR3 is TGTGCCAGCAGTTACCGGACAGGGTATGGCTACACCTTC. Amino acid sequence: CASSYRTGYGYTF.

This clone was detected only once. The rearrangement joins TRBV7-2 to TRBJ2-7; 9 bases are shared with TRBD2. This CDR3 has 16 amino acids. The J segment lost 3 bases and the V segment lost 5 bases, leaving 11 bases of the junction unmatched. The V gene's germline CDR1 is SGHTA and CDR2 FQGNSA. The CDR3 region has the DNA TGTGCCAGCAGCCGGGGAGGGCTAGCGGGATTCTACGAGCAGTACTTC. Its translation: CASSRGGLAGFYEQYF.

The chain carries TRBV4-1 and TRBJ2-7, with D perhaps TRBD2 (6 bases). Per germline, CDR1 MGHRA and CDR2 YSYEKL. Deletions cut 4 bases from V and 0 bases from J, with 10 bases between. The CDR3 totals 14 residues. The CDR3 loop reads CASSPGRSSYEQYF. CDR3 nucleotide sequence: TGCGCCAGCAGCCCGGGGAGGTCCTCCTACGAGCAGTACTTC.

The chain combines TRBV18 with TRBJ2-7; 11 bases map to TRBD2. The V segment lost 1 base and the J segment 7 bases; nucleotides outside the gene matches: 9. Germline-derived CDR1 and CDR2 are KGHSH and LQKENI. The CDR3 extends over 16 amino acids. The CDR3 coding sequence is TGTGCCAGCTCACCACGGCAACTAGCGGGAGCTAGTGAGCAGTACTTC. Its translation: CASSPRQLAGASEQYF.

The chain uses TRBV5-1 and TRBJ2-5; D possibly corresponds to TRBD2 (6 bases). This CDR3 comprises 14 residues. Germline V gives CDR1 SGHRS, CDR2 YFSETQ. With 0 bases removed from V and 5 bases from J, the gap between germline ends came to 11 bases. In DNA, the CDR3 is TGCGCCAGCAGCTTGGGGGGACTGCGGGAGACCCAGTACTTC. Protein: CASSLGGLRETQYF.

The chain uses TRBV7-3 and TRBJ1-2, with TRBD1 matching over 8 bases. V lost 6 bases to trimming and J lost 7 bases; unmatched junction nucleotides: 10. The CDR3 sequence is 14 residues long. Germline loops: CDR1 SGHTA, CDR2 FQGTGA. CDR3 in DNA: TGTGCCAGCAGACCAGGGGGCGCCCCAGGTGGCTACACCTTC. As protein: CASRPGGAPGGYTF.

The V call is TRBV5-8, the J call TRBJ2-5, with 10 bases that match TRBD2. There are 15 residues in the CDR3. Trimming removed 0 bases from V and 5 bases from J; junction bases left unmatched: 4. The V gene's germline CDR1 is SGHTS and CDR2 YDEGEE. The CDR3 DNA follows: TGTGCCAGCAGCTTGGTGATAGCGGGAGGTGAGACCCAGTACTTC. Its translation: CASSLVIAGGETQYF.

The chain employs TRBV19 and TRBJ2-5, with D possibly TRBD2 on 8 matching bases. Germline values: CDR1 LNHDA, CDR2 SQIVND (reference sequence). Deletions cut 4 bases from V and 3 bases from J, with 18 bases between. The CDR3 extends over 16 amino acids. Here the CDR3 DNA reads TGTGCCAGTAGTACTAGGGGGCGGGGGGACGAAGAGACCCAGTACTTC. Protein: CASSTRGRGDEETQYF.

The chain carries TRBV18 and TRBJ2-6, with D possibly TRBD2 on 5 matching bases. The CDR3 consists of 16 residues. The V gene's germline CDR1 is KGHSH and CDR2 LQKENI. Trimming stripped 3 bases from V and 1 base from J, with 10 bases between. As DNA, the CDR3 is TGTGCCAGCTCACCCCTTGAGGGATCTGGGGCCAACGTCCTGACTTTC. It codes for CASSPLEGSGANVLTF.

This clone showed up just once. The V gene is TRBV28, the J gene TRBJ2-1; D is unresolved. The V gene lost 5 bases and the J gene lost 4 bases, with 18 bases spanning the gap. The CDR3 is 16 residues long. In germline, CDR1 is MDHEN, CDR2 SYDVKM. In nucleotides, the CDR3 is TGTGCCAGCAGTCTCCCTGGGTTAGCAGCGTACAATGAGCAGTTCTTC. It translates to CASSLPGLAAYNEQFF.

This clone was seen a single time. J is TRBJ2-7 and V is TRBV29-1, with D unresolved. This CDR3 comprises 14 residues. The V end was cut by 4 bases, the J end by 3 bases, with 16 bases between. Germline V CDR1 and CDR2: SQVTM, ANQGSEA. The CDR3 nucleotides read TGCAGCGTTGGTGACTCCTTCGACTTCTACGAGCAGTACTTC. Its translation is CSVGDSFDFYEQYF.

The CDR3 here is CASSLTGQGNQPQHF. The CDR3 nucleotides are TGTGCCAGCAGTTTAACCGGACAGGGAAATCAGCCCCAGCATTTT. This chain connects TRBV27 to TRBJ1-5, with 8 bases aligning to TRBD1. The CDR3 is made up of 15 amino acids. V was pared by 2 bases and J by 4 bases, with 4 bases of the junction left unmatched. The germline V gene encodes CDR1 MNHEY and CDR2 SMNVEV (reference sequence).

The chain combines TRBV5-1 with TRBJ2-1, with D possibly TRBD1 on 6 matching bases. Germline assignment: CDR1 SGHRS and CDR2 YFSETQ. Deletions cut 0 bases from V and 7 bases from J, with 8 bases between. The CDR3 is 13 residues long. The CDR3, as DNA: TGCGCCAGCAGCTTGGGGGGGCGGAATGAGCAGTTCTTC. Its protein product is CASSLGGRNEQFF.

This clone was picked up one time. The chain combines TRBV28 with TRBJ2-3; 10 bases map to TRBD1. The CDR3 length is 13 residues. CDR1 is MDHEN, CDR2 SYDVKM, per germline. Trimming removed 8 bases from V and 4 bases from J; junction bases left unmatched: 3. The DNA of the CDR3 is TGTGCCAGCGCCGACAGGGGGCCAGATACGCAGTATTTT. Translating gives CASADRGPDTQYF.

The V and J genes are TRBV7-9 and TRBJ1-1; 7 bases map to TRBD1. Germline-derived CDR1 and CDR2 are SEHNR and FQNEAQ (reference sequence). The CDR3 covers 16 residues. J was trimmed by 1 base and V by 1 base; bases with no gene match: 6. CDR3 DNA sequence: TGTGCCAGCAGCTTAGGACCTAGGACAGGGAACACTGAAGCTTTCTTT. This codes for CASSLGPRTGNTEAFF.

V gene TRBV6-6 combines with J gene TRBJ1-2; D perhaps matches TRBD1 (6 bases). Trimming removed 6 bases from V and 3 bases from J, with 11 bases in between. Germline V lookup: CDR1 MNHNY, CDR2 SVGAGI (reference sequence). This CDR3 is 13 amino acids long. CDR3 sequence reads: CASSLGTYYGYTF. The CDR3 DNA reads TGTGCCAGCAGCCTTGGGACATACTATGGCTACACCTTC.

The chain is built from TRBV18 and TRBJ1-1; possibly TRBD1 for D (6 bases). V shed 2 bases and J shed 4 bases, with 11 bases lying between them. The CDR3 has 14 residues. The V gene's germline CDR1 is KGHSH and CDR2 LQKENI. The CDR3 spells CASSPTNRATEAFF. As DNA, the CDR3 is TGTGCCAGCTCACCAACCAACAGGGCCACTGAAGCTTTCTTT.